The 28 T cell receptor beta chains below come from one sample, sequenced in a study of blood T cells in healthy people across ages. Sample-barcoded 5' priming and a J-beta primer mix drove a second PCR of roughly 6 to 12 cycles. Via MiXCR, TCRdb re-called the 5' RACE reads, giving one row per CDR3 protein. Seen here are around 1.5 million distinct CDR3 sequences, about 35% observed once, and the top ten hold about 11%. Sequenced: blood. The origin of the receptors is a woman in her 30s in good health.

The chain joins TRBV25-1 to TRBJ2-1, with no clear D. CDR1 and CDR2 (germline): MGHDK, SYGVNS. The CDR3 runs to 14 residues. The V gene lost 0 bases and the J gene lost 6 bases, with 9 bases spanning the gap. CDR3 DNA sequence: TGTGCCAGCAGTGAATATGGACCCACCAATGAGCAGTTCTTC. Translated: CASSEYGPTNEQFF.

This clonotype was detected only a few times. This chain connects TRBV7-8 to TRBJ2-3; D is ambiguous. The CDR3 loop spans 15 amino acids. V was cut by 1 base and J by 5 bases, with 13 bases left in between. Germline V gene lookup returns CDR1 SGHVS and CDR2 FQNEAQ. The CDR3 DNA reads as TGTGCCAGCAGCTTAGAGTCCTCTCGACGAGATACGCAGTATTTT. As protein: CASSLESSRRDTQYF.

This clonotype has a count of ten or more. The CDR3 DNA is TGCAGTGCTAGAGTCCGGGGGGGGACAGATACGCAGTATTTT. This encodes CSARVRGGTDTQYF. This chain connects TRBV20-1 to TRBJ2-3; 8 bases are shared with TRBD2. The CDR3 has 14 amino acids. The V gene's germline CDR1 is DFQATT and CDR2 SNEGSKA (reference sequence). The J segment lost 3 bases and the V segment lost 1 base, leaving 3 bases of the junction unmatched.

This clonotype was recorded many times. The CDR3 DNA reads as TGCAGCGTTGAGGACAGGGCGGGTGGCTACACCTTC. Protein product: CSVEDRAGGYTF. The genes are TRBV29-1 and TRBJ1-2, with 8 bases fitting TRBD1. V lost 3 bases, J lost 7 bases, and 4 bases stayed unmatched. The CDR3 is 12 amino acids. Germline-derived CDR1 and CDR2 are SQVTM and ANQGSEA.

With regard to this clonotype: A much larger clone is a single base away; this may be a read error. The J gene is TRBJ2-5, the V gene TRBV25-1, with D unresolved. The CDR3 spans 13 residues. V lost 6 bases, J lost 11 bases, and 19 bases lay in between. CDR1 MGHDK and CDR2 SYGVNS come from the germline V gene. The CDR3 nucleotides read TGTGCCAGCAGCCCAGACCCATTCAATGAGCAGTACTTC. Its translation is CASSPDPFNEQYF.

This clonotype was seen more than once but under ten times. The chain employs TRBV7-9 and TRBJ1-2; weak D call: TRBD1 (5 bases). Germline CDR1 is SEHNR and CDR2 is FQNEAQ (reference sequence). The CDR3 is made up of 14 amino acids. Trimming took off 6 bases at V and 10 bases at J, with 21 bases between the two ends. This chain's CDR3 is CASSYRDRSRYYTF. The DNA of the CDR3 is TGTGCCAGCAGTTACCGGGACCGGAGTCGATACTACACCTTC.

Many counts were recorded for this clonotype. The V call is TRBV9, the J call TRBJ2-5; a possible D gene is TRBD2 (5 bases). V lost 0 bases to trimming and J lost 4 bases, with 13 bases between them. This CDR3 region has 15 residues. The V gene's germline CDR1 is SGDLS and CDR2 YYNGEE. CDR3 loop: CASSVDVLAGETQYF. The CDR3 DNA reads TGTGCCAGCAGCGTAGATGTGCTAGCCGGAGAGACCCAGTACTTC.

J is TRBJ2-5 and V is TRBV5-1; D ambiguous. V shed 0 bases and J shed 2 bases, with 11 bases lying between them. The CDR3 consists of 15 residues. Per the germline V gene, CDR1 is SGHRS and CDR2 is YFSETQ. The CDR3 nucleotides read TGCGCCAGCAGCTTGGGAACAGTACCTCAAGAGACCCAGTACTTC. Translated: CASSLGTVPQETQYF.

As for this clonotype: At one boundary the junction diverges from the germline segment, which might be a read error. The rearrangement uses TRBV12-3 or TRBV12-4 and TRBJ1-2; D remains unclear. The CDR3 is 13 residues long. The DNA of the CDR3 is TGTGCCGGCAGCCAGTTGGTTTTAATGGGCTACACCTTC. Its translation: CAGSQLVLMGYTF.

V gene TRBV6-1 combines with J gene TRBJ2-3; no clear D. Germline assignment: CDR1 MNHNS and CDR2 SASEGT. With 3 bases removed from V and 5 bases from J, the gap between germline ends came to 12 bases. The CDR3 has 14 amino acids. For the CDR3, the DNA is TGTGCCAGCAGTGATTTTAGGTCTGGAGATACGCAGTATTTT. Its translation is CASSDFRSGDTQYF.

V gene TRBV20-1 combines with J gene TRBJ2-3; 10 bases line up with TRBD2. The CDR3 runs 19 residues. Per germline, CDR1 DFQATT and CDR2 SNEGSKA (reference sequence). V dropped 0 bases and J dropped 1; count of bases not matched to a gene: 13. CDR3 residues: CSARDPLAGALSGTDTQYF. The CDR3 DNA is TGCAGTGCTAGAGACCCGCTAGCGGGGGCCCTTTCGGGCACAGATACGCAGTATTTT.

In this sample, this clonotype turned up many times. CDR3 nucleotide sequence: TGCAGCGTTGAAGGGCCAGACAAAAACATTCAGTACTTC. Its protein product is CSVEGPDKNIQYF. The chain carries TRBV29-1 and TRBJ2-4, with unresolved D. Germline CDR1 reads SQVTM; CDR2 reads ANQGSEA. CDR3 length: 13 amino acids. Trimming removed 1 base from V and 3 bases from J, with 7 bases in between.

This rearrangement joins TRBV7-2 to TRBJ1-5, with D possibly matching TRBD1 (5 bases). Looked up from germline, CDR1 is SGHTA and CDR2 is FQGNSA. V was cut by 5 bases and J by 6 bases, with 14 bases left in between. The CDR3 consists of 14 residues. The CDR3 reads CASSPMTGTQPQHF. CDR3 sequence (DNA): TGTGCCAGCAGCCCGATGACGGGGACTCAGCCCCAGCATTTT.

This clonotype was picked up one time. A junction boundary mismatches the germline segment, possibly from a read error. V and J are TRBV7-9 and TRBJ1-4; TRBD1 might be the D (5 bases). Germline-derived CDR1 and CDR2 are SEHNR and FQNEAQ (reference sequence). The CDR3 is 12 amino acids. The CDR3 loop is CASSLGGQKPFF. For the CDR3, the DNA is TGTGCCAGCAGCTTAGGGGGCCAAAAACCGTTTTTT.

In its sample, this clonotype was seen a few times. V is TRBV12-5 and J is TRBJ1-2; 11 bases agree with TRBD1. Trimming cost V 5 bases and J 8 bases; bases outside gene matches: 7. Germline lookup yields CDR1 LGHNT and CDR2 FRNRAP. This CDR3 is 14 amino acids long. This CDR3 reads CASGPRTGGDGYTF. In DNA, the CDR3 is TGTGCTAGTGGTCCAAGGACAGGGGGCGACGGCTACACCTTC. The whole variable domain, filled in from reference TRBV12-5 and TRBJ1-2, reads DARVTQTPRHKVTEMGQEVTMRCQPILGHNTVFWYRQTMMQGLELLAYFRNRAPLDDSGMPKDRFSAEMPDATLATLKIQPSEPRDSAVYFCASGPRTGGDGYTFGSGTRLTVV.

This clonotype was seen at least ten times. The V and J genes are TRBV3-1 and TRBJ2-1; a possible D gene is TRBD2 (6 bases). Per germline, CDR1 LGHDT and CDR2 YNNKEL (reference sequence). V was cut by 1 base and J by 4 bases, with 11 bases left in between. The length of the CDR3 is 15 residues. CDR3: CASSQATGVYNEQFF. The CDR3 DNA reads TGTGCCAGCAGCCAAGCGACGGGGGTATACAATGAGCAGTTCTTC.

This chain links TRBV5-1 with TRBJ1-5; 9 positions match TRBD1. The germline V gene has CDR1 SGHRS and CDR2 YFSETQ. The V gene end was trimmed by 9 bases and the J gene end by 7 bases; junction bases not matched to a gene: 8. This CDR3 contains 13 residues. The chain's CDR3 is CANDTGGRQPQHF. CDR3 in DNA: TGCGCCAACGATACAGGGGGCAGGCAGCCCCAGCATTTT.

This clonotype turned up a few times. The V and J genes are TRBV27 and TRBJ2-5, with D unresolved. The CDR3 extends over 13 amino acids. Germline values: CDR1 MNHEY, CDR2 SMNVEV (reference sequence). Trimming shortened V by 9 bases and J by 1 base, and 12 bases separated the two germline ends. The CDR3 loop reads CASSPHIQETQYF. Written as DNA, the CDR3 is TGTGCCAGTTCTCCCCATATCCAAGAGACCCAGTACTTC.

This clonotype was picked up a small number of times. The chain employs TRBV28 and TRBJ2-1, with TRBD2 as a possible D gene (6 bases). The germline V and J ends were trimmed by 3 bases and 3 bases, with 18 bases remaining between them. The CDR3 consists of 17 residues. The germline gives CDR1 MDHEN, CDR2 SYDVKM. The CDR3 spells CASSFRRGGRSYNEQFF. The CDR3 coding sequence is TGTGCCAGCAGTTTCCGGCGAGGAGGGAGAAGCTACAATGAGCAGTTCTTC.

This clonotype was picked up a small number of times. The chain recombines TRBV20-1 with TRBJ1-2; 8 bases fit TRBD1. CDR1 is DFQATT and CDR2 is SNEGSKA in the germline V gene (reference sequence). V was pared by 3 bases and J by 6 bases, with 3 bases of the junction left unmatched. The CDR3 is 12 residues long. In DNA form, the CDR3 reads TGCAGTGCTAGTCAGGGGGCTAATGGCTACACCTTC. Amino acids: CSASQGANGYTF.

This clonotype was seen only a few times. The chain is built from TRBV20-1 and TRBJ1-1; TRBD1 is a possible D gene (5 bases). V was pared by 5 bases and J by 0 bases, with 13 bases between. Germline assignment: CDR1 DFQATT and CDR2 SNEGSKA (reference sequence). The CDR3 consists of 14 residues. The DNA of the CDR3 is TGCAGTGCTGATAGGGACTCCATGAACACTGAAGCTTTCTTT. Translated: CSADRDSMNTEAFF.

CDR3 DNA sequence: TGTGCCATCATCTCCGACAGGGACACTGAAGCTTTCTTT. Its translation: CAIISDRDTEAFF. The V gene is TRBV10-3, the J gene TRBJ1-1; 7 bases match TRBD1. Looked up from germline, CDR1 is ENHRY and CDR2 is SYGVKD. The ends lost 7 bases at V and 3 bases at J; junction bases unmatched: 5. This CDR3 has 13 amino acids.

The CDR3 DNA reads TGTGCCAGCAGAAATGGGATCACTGAAGCTTTCTTT. It encodes CASRNGITEAFF. The chain carries TRBV6-5 and TRBJ1-1; D unresolved. Trimming cost V 6 bases and J 4 bases, with 9 bases left between them. The CDR3 covers 12 residues. Germline CDR1 is MNHEY and CDR2 is SVGAGI.

This clonotype came up a few times. The chain joins TRBV20-1 to TRBJ2-1; 14 bases agree with TRBD2. The CDR3 has 22 residues. After removal of 2 bases from V and 1 base from J, the junction contained 19 bases not matched to a gene. Germline-derived CDR1 and CDR2 are DFQATT and SNEGSKA (reference sequence). The DNA of the CDR3 is TGCAGTGCTAGATTAGATGGGGATTCCGGGACTAGCGGGAGACGATCCTACAATGAGCAGTTCTTC. Its translation: CSARLDGDSGTSGRRSYNEQFF.

Details on this clonotype: The junction differs from germline at one of its ends, possibly a read error. This sequence joins TRBV9 and TRBJ2-2; either TRBD1 or TRBD2 may fit D (5 bases each). CDR1 is SGDLS, CDR2 YYNGEE, per germline. The CDR3 has 13 residues. This chain's CDR3 is CASSLGESGERFF. CDR3 coding DNA: TGTGCCAGCAGCCTGGGGGAGTCCGGGGAGCGGTTTTTT.

This clonotype was found a few times. CDR3 nucleotide sequence: TGTGCCAGCAGCATTGGATTGTCCGAGCAGTACTTC. The encoded protein is CASSIGLSEQYF. The V gene is TRBV7-9, the J gene TRBJ2-7; D is ambiguous. V was trimmed by 5 bases and J by 6 bases, leaving 11 bases between them. Germline V CDR1 and CDR2: SEHNR, FQNEAQ (reference sequence). The CDR3 has 12 amino acids.

This rearrangement joins TRBV5-6 to TRBJ2-5; TRBD2 matches at 9 bases. Germline trimming cut 5 bases from V and 3 bases from J; bases unmatched to any gene: 2. Germline CDR1 SGHDT, CDR2 YYEEEE. The CDR3 totals 13 residues. The DNA for the CDR3 is TGTGCCAGCAGGGCTAGCGGGGAAGAGACCCAGTACTTC. Translation: CASRASGEETQYF. Looking up the rest from reference TRBV5-6 and TRBJ2-5 gives the full variable domain: DAGVTQSPTHLIKTRGQQVTLRCSPKSGHDTVSWYQQALGQGPQFIFQYYEEEERQRGNFPDRFSGHQFPNYSSELNVNALLLGDSALYLCASRASGEETQYFGPGTRLLVL.

The V call is TRBV21-1, the J call TRBJ2-7; TRBD2, the table's D call, was not compared with the DNA. TRBV21-1 is described as a pseudogene. The CDR3 has 16 amino acids. The CDR3 loop reads CAGSKGEGTSSYEQYF. The CDR3 DNA reads TGTGCCGGCAGCAAAGGGGAGGGGACTAGCTCCTACGAGCAGTACTTC.